This TCR beta chain emerged from a study of identical twins. Every sampled donor was Caucasian and healthy. The CDR3 loop spans 15 amino acids. Study outcomes and limitations: Out-of-frame beta chain sequences displayed weaker excess sharing between twins. Abundant beta clonotypes from cord blood had fewer insertions, unlike memory repertoires, which showed none.

cDNA molecules carried unique molecular identifiers, and template switching added a universal primer site. A single record per CDR3 protein comes from TCRdb applying MiXCR to the 5' RACE reads. This table holds about 890,000 distinct CDR3 sequences, about 12% found once. On this clonotype itself: Its matching antigen is unknown.

These records were also assigned to another study, of yellow fever vaccine responses in identical twins.

The clonotype comes from a woman aged 18-29 years in good health. The chain carries TRBV21-1 and TRBJ2-5; the table calls TRBD1, which could not be checked here. TRBV21-1 is annotated as a pseudogene. The sample comprised PBMCs. As DNA, the CDR3 is TGTGCCAGCAGCAAACCCTGGTCGACGCAAGAGACCCAGTACTTC. This gives the protein CASSKPWSTQETQYF.